These 19 T cell receptor beta chains were all obtained from the same sample, sequenced in a study of blood T cell repertoires in COVID-19. Assay: immunoSEQ multiplex PCR; the TCRdb copy retains only in-frame clones and omits some. The table lists a few hundred thousand clones, 87% of them singletons. Sequenced material: PBMCs or T cells enriched from blood (not recorded which). These receptors were taken from a woman aged 30 to 39 who had recovered from COVID-19.

The genes are TRBV12-3 or TRBV12-4 and TRBJ1-6; TRBD1 might be the D (5 bases). Trimming pared 3 bases from V and 12 bases from J, leaving 12 bases between. The CDR3 loop spans 13 amino acids. CDR3 sequence reads: CASSLRGRGPLHF. The CDR3 nucleotides are TGTGCCAGCAGTTTGCGGGGTAGGGGACCCCTCCACTTT.

This clone was counted once. The chain couples TRBV28 to TRBJ2-7; TRBD1 aligns across 7 bases. Germline loops: CDR1 MDHEN, CDR2 SYDVKM. J lost 4 bases, V lost 6 bases, and 6 bases had no gene match. The CDR3 totals 13 residues. The CDR3 bases are TGTGCCAGCAGCCGAGGACAGGCTTACGAGCAGTACTTC. It specifies CASSRGQAYEQYF.

The CDR3 sequence is CASSPRQGAFPHEQYF. For the CDR3, the DNA is TGTGCCAGCAGTCCCCGTCAGGGGGCTTTTCCCCACGAGCAGTACTTC. The J gene is TRBJ2-7, the V gene TRBV2; 8 nucleotides match TRBD1. CDR1 and CDR2 (germline): SNHLY, FYNNEI. The CDR3 runs to 16 residues. The V and J ends lost 5 bases and 5 bases, in that order; junction bases with no gene match: 14.

The V gene is TRBV7-9, the J gene TRBJ1-2, with 9 nucleotides matching TRBD1. The CDR3 spans 17 residues. Germline loops: CDR1 SEHNR, CDR2 FQNEAQ (reference sequence). With V trimmed by 5 bases and J by 2 bases, 12 bases remained unmatched. CDR3 amino acids: CASSRTGQGLRNYGYTF. DNA for the CDR3: TGTGCCAGCAGCCGGACAGGACAGGGGTTGAGAAACTATGGCTACACCTTC.

The rearrangement links TRBV5-1 to TRBJ1-2; D possibly corresponds to TRBD1 (6 bases). The V end lost 0 bases, the J end lost 8 bases, and 14 bases lay between the germline ends. Germline CDR1 is SGHRS and CDR2 is YFSETQ. CDR3 length: 14 residues. This CDR3 reads CASSLDGGARGYTF. In nucleotides, the CDR3 is TGCGCCAGCAGCTTGGATGGGGGCGCGAGAGGCTACACCTTC.

A single count supports this clone. The gene calls are TRBV27 and TRBJ1-2; maybe TRBD1 (6 bases). V lost 6 bases and J lost 4, with 18 bases in between. Germline CDR1 is MNHEY and CDR2 is SMNVEV (reference sequence). The CDR3 extends over 15 amino acids. CDR3 sequence reads: CASSPDTGFSYGYTF. The CDR3 nucleotides are TGTGCCAGCAGCCCCGATACAGGGTTCTCCTATGGCTACACCTTC.

The CDR3 protein is CASSLSGSNEKLFF. Here the CDR3 DNA reads TGTGCCAGCAGTTTATCCGGGAGTAATGAAAAACTGTTTTTT. The chain links TRBV27 to TRBJ1-4; D gene ambiguous. CDR1 MNHEY and CDR2 SMNVEV come from the germline V gene (reference sequence). Trimming removed 0 bases at V and 4 bases at J, with 6 bases between. The CDR3 has 14 amino acids.

This sequence joins TRBV28 and TRBJ2-7; TRBD2 agrees at 10 bases. Losses at the gene ends were 1 base for V and 0 bases for J; bases not matched to a gene: 6. Germline loops: CDR1 MDHEN, CDR2 SYDVKM. The CDR3 length is 17 residues. The CDR3 DNA sequence: TGTGCCAGCAGTTTATTTTTTAGCGGGGGGAGCTCCTACGAGCAGTACTTC. It specifies CASSLFFSGGSSYEQYF.

The rearrangement uses TRBV3-1 (or the pseudogene TRBV3-2) and TRBJ2-4, with TRBD2 identical over 13 bases. With V trimmed by 2 bases and J by 2 bases, 9 bases remained unmatched. The germline V gene has CDR1 LGHDT and CDR2 YNNKEL (reference sequence). The CDR3 totals 19 residues. CDR3 bases: TGTGCCAGCAGCCAAACTAGCGGGGGGGCGAGGTTGACCAAAAACATTCAGTACTTC. It translates to CASSQTSGGARLTKNIQYF.

The chain couples TRBV9 to TRBJ2-7; tentative D call: TRBD2 (7 bases). Germline V CDR1 and CDR2: SGDLS, YYNGEE. Trimming removed 0 bases from V and 2 bases from J, with 15 bases in between. The CDR3 consists of 16 residues. CDR3 region: CASSVGPSGGPYEQYF. The DNA for the CDR3 is TGTGCCAGCAGCGTAGGCCCTTCGGGGGGCCCCTACGAGCAGTACTTC.

The chain joins TRBV13 to TRBJ1-6; 7 bases fit TRBD1. The CDR3 totals 16 residues. From germline, CDR1 is PRHDT and CDR2 FYEKMQ (reference sequence). The ends lost 5 bases at V and 3 bases at J; junction bases unmatched: 7. CDR3 bases: TGTGCCAGCAGCCCCGTCACAGGGGACTATAATTCACCCCTCCACTTT. Amino acid sequence: CASSPVTGDYNSPLHF.

The genes are TRBV2 and TRBJ1-4, with D maybe TRBD1 (6 bases). The germline V and J ends were trimmed by 4 bases and 7 bases, with 13 bases remaining between them. The CDR3 extends over 14 amino acids. Germline-derived CDR1 and CDR2 are SNHLY and FYNNEI. CDR3 coding DNA: TGTGCCAGCAGTGCTACAGCCAGGGGTGAAAAACTGTTTTTT. Amino acids: CASSATARGEKLFF.

The chain combines TRBV6-4 with TRBJ2-3; 9 nucleotides agree with TRBD2. J was trimmed by 8 bases and V by 6 bases; bases with no gene match: 9. This CDR3 has 14 residues. Germline values: CDR1 MRHNA, CDR2 SNTAGT. The CDR3 DNA sequence: TGTGCCAGCAGACATAGCGGGGGCCAAGGTACGCAGTATTTT. This gives the protein CASRHSGGQGTQYF.

V is TRBV11-2 and J is TRBJ1-6; tentative D call: TRBD1 (6 bases). The CDR3 loop spans 14 amino acids. The germline V gene encodes CDR1 SGHAT and CDR2 FQNNGV. V was cut by 0 bases and J by 14 bases, with 14 bases left in between. The DNA for the CDR3 is TGTGCCAGCAGCTTAGAGGCGGCCAGGGGATCCCTCCACTTT. This gives the protein CASSLEAARGSLHF.

The chain is built from TRBV5-5 and TRBJ1-4; D may be TRBD1 (5 bases). The CDR3 is 15 amino acids. In germline, CDR1 is SGHKS, CDR2 YYEKEE (reference sequence). V was trimmed by 4 bases and J by 4 bases, leaving 14 bases between them. The CDR3 nucleotides are TGTGCCAGCAGCCCCTCCCCAGGGCGTAATGAAAAACTGTTTTTT. Residues: CASSPSPGRNEKLFF.

The rearrangement uses TRBV5-1 and TRBJ1-2; the match to TRBD1 covers 7 bases. The CDR3 covers 19 residues. From germline, CDR1 is SGHRS and CDR2 YFSETQ. V gave up 1 base and J gave up 2 bases; unmatched junction bases: 17. CDR3 nucleotide sequence: TGCGCCAGCAGCTTGTCGACTCTTTCGGAGACAGGGCCAAACTATGGCTACACCTTC. It yields the protein CASSLSTLSETGPNYGYTF.

This clone was observed a single time. The V and J genes are TRBV11-2 and TRBJ2-7, with TRBD1 matching over 7 bases. V was clipped by 3 bases and J by 5 bases; unmatched bases: 4. The CDR3 totals 13 residues. Germline V gives CDR1 SGHAT, CDR2 FQNNGV. In nucleotides, the CDR3 is TGTGCCAGCAGCTTTGACAGGGTTAACGAGCAGTACTTC. As protein: CASSFDRVNEQYF.

The V gene is TRBV10-1, the J gene TRBJ1-6, with a possible D match to TRBD1 (6 bases). The CDR3 is 17 residues long. Germline-derived CDR1 and CDR2 are WNHNN and SYGVQD (reference sequence). The V end lost 1 base, the J end lost 7 bases, and 17 bases lay between the germline ends. The CDR3 loop is CASSEWEAGAVNSPLHF. The CDR3 nucleotides read TGCGCCAGCAGTGAGTGGGAGGCGGGGGCTGTCAATTCACCCCTCCACTTT.

This chain uses TRBV11-2 with TRBJ1-6; D is ambiguous. There are 16 residues in the CDR3. Germline assignment: CDR1 SGHAT and CDR2 FQNNGV. The V gene lost 1 base and the J gene lost 2 bases, with 9 bases spanning the gap. The CDR3 DNA reads TGTGCCAGCAGCTTAGTGGCAGGCCCCTATAATTCACCCCTCCACTTT. Translation: CASSLVAGPYNSPLHF.